Presented here are 13 T cell receptor beta chains from one specimen sequenced in a study of post-analysis software for immune sequencing data. Prepared libraries of TCR beta cDNA carried unique molecular identifiers. TCRdb independently ran MiXCR on the PCR reads; one entry per CDR3 protein. This sample has about 770,000 distinct CDR3 sequences, with 40% to 55% found just once. Their cognate antigens are unknown. Notes on the study in general: Patients showed TRBV5-6, TRBV5-1 and TRBV20-1 among four to six TRBV segments more frequent than in controls.

Sequencing used blood. The receptors come from a girl aged 5-17 years with multiple sclerosis.

The CDR3, as DNA: TGCAGCGTTCAAGGAGGGTTCGGGTCCTACGAGCAGTACTTC. It codes for CSVQGGFGSYEQYF. This sequence joins TRBV29-1 and TRBJ2-7; a possible D gene is TRBD2 (6 bases). This CDR3 is 14 amino acids long. Trimming stripped 5 bases from V and 1 base from J, with 15 bases between. Germline CDR1 SQVTM, CDR2 ANQGSEA.

This clonotype showed up just once. V is TRBV7-2 and J is TRBJ2-2; D gene unclear. Trimming took off 5 bases at V and 6 bases at J, with 13 bases between the two ends. Germline V gene data show CDR1 as SGHTA and CDR2 as FQGNSA. This CDR3 has 14 residues. CDR3 bases: TGTGCCAGCAGCCTCCGCGTCCCGTCCGGGGAGCTGTTTTTT. This sequence encodes CASSLRVPSGELFF.

This clonotype was seen more than once but under ten times. The V gene is TRBV6-6, the J gene TRBJ2-4; no clear D. The assigned J gene may be wrong: the sequence end matches TRBJ2-7 better. The CDR3 is 12 amino acids. Germline-derived CDR1 and CDR2 are MNHNY and SVGAGI (reference sequence). Here the CDR3 reads CASSESTYEQYF. The DNA of the CDR3 is TGTGCCAGCAGCGAGTCAACCTACGAGCAGTACTTC.

The gene calls are TRBV12-3 or TRBV12-4 and TRBJ2-7; tentative D call: TRBD1 (6 bases). The V end lost 2 bases, the J end lost 1 base, and 15 bases lay between the germline ends. The CDR3 has 16 amino acids. The CDR3 loop is CASSLIRDTTSYEQYF. As DNA, the CDR3 is TGTGCCAGCAGTTTAATTCGGGACACAACTTCCTACGAGCAGTACTTC.

The gene calls are TRBV19 and TRBJ2-7; D call uncertain. CDR1 is LNHDA, CDR2 SQIVND, per germline (reference sequence). Trimming cost V 4 bases and J 0 bases, with 7 bases left between them. This CDR3 comprises 13 residues. Here the CDR3 reads CASSTDDSYEQYF. DNA for the CDR3: TGTGCCAGTAGTACGGACGACTCCTACGAGCAGTACTTC.

This clonotype was found a few times. This chain links TRBV6-1 with TRBJ1-5; no clear D gene. Germline V gives CDR1 MNHNS, CDR2 SASEGT. V was clipped by 6 bases and J by 7 bases, with 16 bases between them. The CDR3 has 14 amino acids. The DNA of the CDR3 is TGTGCCAGCAGCCCCGGACCCCAGAGGCAGCCCCAGCATTTT. Translating gives CASSPGPQRQPQHF.

This chain joins TRBV6-2 or TRBV6-3 and TRBJ2-7; 7 nucleotides match TRBD1. The germline V gene has CDR1 MNHEY and CDR2 SVGEGT. J lost 0 bases, V lost 5 bases, and 7 bases had no gene match. This CDR3 comprises 15 residues. The CDR3, as DNA: TGTGCCAGCAGTACCTCCGGGACAGTCTCCTACGAGCAGTACTTC. It encodes CASSTSGTVSYEQYF.

V usage is TRBV10-3 and J usage is TRBJ1-2; 7 bases align to TRBD1. V shed 6 bases, J shed 2 bases, and the junction held 6 bases outside the gene matches. This CDR3 region has 14 residues. CDR1 is ENHRY, CDR2 SYGVKD, per germline. The CDR3 spells CAIRDSGQNYGYTF. CDR3 in DNA: TGTGCCATCAGGGATTCGGGACAGAACTATGGCTACACCTTC.

The chain couples TRBV7-9 to TRBJ2-7; TRBD2 agrees at 13 bases. The V gene end was trimmed by 3 bases and the J gene end by 4 bases; junction bases not matched to a gene: 6. The CDR3 spans 16 residues. Germline V gives CDR1 SEHNR, CDR2 FQNEAQ (reference sequence). CDR3 amino acids: CASSLGTSGNVYEQYF. The DNA of the CDR3 is TGTGCCAGCAGCTTGGGGACTAGCGGGAATGTGTACGAGCAGTACTTC.

This clonotype was counted between two and nine times. The gene calls are TRBV12-3 or TRBV12-4 and TRBJ2-3, with TRBD1 matching over 9 bases. The CDR3 is 15 residues long. Unmatched junction bases numbered 8, after V lost 6 bases and J lost 4 bases. The CDR3 region is CASSLGTGSPDTQYF. CDR3 sequence (DNA): TGTGCCAGCAGCCTAGGGACAGGGAGCCCAGATACGCAGTATTTT.

This clonotype has just a few counts. V usage is TRBV28 and J usage is TRBJ2-7; D is possibly TRBD1 or TRBD2 (6 bases each). CDR3 length equals 15 residues. V gave up 5 bases and J gave up 3 bases, with 17 bases separating them. Germline CDR1 MDHEN, CDR2 SYDVKM. The CDR3 loop is CASSPPGARIYEQYF. The CDR3 region has the DNA TGTGCCAGCAGTCCCCCGGGGGCCCGGATCTACGAGCAGTACTTC. Full variable domain (rest looked up from reference TRBV28 and TRBJ2-7): DVKVTQSSRYLVKRTGEKVFLECVQDMDHENMFWYRQDPGLGLRLIYFSYDVKMKEKGDIPEGYSVSREKKERFSLILESASTNQTSMYLCASSPPGARIYEQYFGPGTRLTVT.

This chain joins TRBV27 and TRBJ2-5; 9 bases are shared with TRBD2. The J call is uncertain, as TRBJ2-7 better fits the DNA end. The length of the CDR3 is 16 residues. The germline V gene encodes CDR1 MNHEY and CDR2 SMNVEV (reference sequence). The CDR3 DNA reads as TGTGCCAGCAGTTTAGCCCCTAGCGGGGCCCTTAACGAGCAGTACTTC. Amino acid sequence: CASSLAPSGALNEQYF.

The chain couples TRBV20-1 to TRBJ2-3; D uncertain. The CDR3 contains 12 residues. V lost 4 bases to trimming and J lost 4 bases, with 9 bases between them. Germline-derived CDR1 and CDR2 are DFQATT and SNEGSKA (reference sequence). The CDR3, as DNA: TGCAGTGCTATCTCCCCCCCAGATACGCAGTATTTT. Translation: CSAISPPDTQYF.